The T cell receptor (beta chain) described here comes from a study of T cells in Graves' hyperthyroidism and ophthalmopathy. As for the study in general: Peripheral blood was drawn at first diagnosis, prior to all treatment.

Patients with uncontrolled infections, other autoimmune diseases, pregnancy or lactation were excluded. Amplification targeted TCR beta CDR3 regions from RNA transcripts. The HTBI primer set served for first-round RT-PCR of the TCR CDR3. TCRdb redid the calling of the multiplex PCR reads with MiXCR, one entry per CDR3 protein. The table records hundreds of thousands of distinct CDR3 sequences, approximately 15% of them present only once. Sequencing was performed on blood. The receptor's source is a woman aged 18-29 years with Graves' hyperthyroidism.

The CDR3 DNA follows: TGTGCCAGCAGCAGAAGCCTAGCGGGGTCCAGCTCCTACGAGCAGTACTTC. Translation gives CASSRSLAGSSSYEQYF. The gene calls are TRBV7-9 and TRBJ2-7, with 9 nucleotides matching TRBD2. The CDR3 is made up of 17 amino acids. Germline lookup yields CDR1 SEHNR and CDR2 FQNEAQ (reference sequence). V dropped 5 bases and J dropped 0; count of bases not matched to a gene: 11.